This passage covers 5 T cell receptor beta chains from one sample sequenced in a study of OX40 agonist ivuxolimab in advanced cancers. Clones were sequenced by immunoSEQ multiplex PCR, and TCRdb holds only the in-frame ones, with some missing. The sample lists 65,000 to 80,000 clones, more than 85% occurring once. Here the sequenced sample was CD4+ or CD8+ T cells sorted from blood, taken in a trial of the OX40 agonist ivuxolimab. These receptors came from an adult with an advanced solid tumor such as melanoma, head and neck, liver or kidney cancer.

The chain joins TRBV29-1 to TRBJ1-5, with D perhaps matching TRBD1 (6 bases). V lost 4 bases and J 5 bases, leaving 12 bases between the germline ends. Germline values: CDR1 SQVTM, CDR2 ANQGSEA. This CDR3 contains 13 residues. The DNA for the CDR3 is TGCAGCGTTGGGGGGGCAGGGCATCAGCCCCAGCATTTT. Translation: CSVGGAGHQPQHF.

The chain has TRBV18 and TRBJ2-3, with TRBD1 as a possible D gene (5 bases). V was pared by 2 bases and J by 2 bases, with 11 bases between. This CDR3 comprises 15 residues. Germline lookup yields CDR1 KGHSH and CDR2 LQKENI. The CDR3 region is CASSPEDSYTDTQYF. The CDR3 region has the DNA TGTGCCAGCTCACCAGAAGACAGTTACACAGATACGCAGTATTTT.

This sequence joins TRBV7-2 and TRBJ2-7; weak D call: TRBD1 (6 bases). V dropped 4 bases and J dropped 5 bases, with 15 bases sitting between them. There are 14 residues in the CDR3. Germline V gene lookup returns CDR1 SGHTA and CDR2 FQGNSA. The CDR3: CASSSGWTDHEQYF. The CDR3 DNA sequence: TGTGCCAGCAGCTCGGGGTGGACAGACCACGAGCAGTACTTC.

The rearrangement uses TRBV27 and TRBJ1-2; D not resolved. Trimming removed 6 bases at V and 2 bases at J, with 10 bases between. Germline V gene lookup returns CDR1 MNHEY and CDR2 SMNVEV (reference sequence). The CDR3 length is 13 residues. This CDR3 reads CASSPTLNYGYTF. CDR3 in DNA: TGTGCCAGCAGCCCCACACTGAACTATGGCTACACCTTC.

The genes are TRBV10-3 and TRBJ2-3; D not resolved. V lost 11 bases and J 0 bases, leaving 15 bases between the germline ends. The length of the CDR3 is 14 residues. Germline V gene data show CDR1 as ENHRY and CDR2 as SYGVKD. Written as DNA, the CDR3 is TGTGCCTCAGAACAGAGTTCTAGCACAGATACGCAGTATTTT. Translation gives CASEQSSSTDTQYF.